The 22 T cell receptor beta chains below come from one sample, sequenced in a study of T cells in tumors and immune-related adverse events. Data came from immunoSEQ multiplex PCR; TCRdb stores just in-frame clones and leaves some out. The sample includes roughly 5,000 clones, almost 65% of them seen just once. The sample here was gut tissue, taken from a patient treated with anti-PD-1 therapy. Every receptor here comes from a female donor with metastatic renal cell carcinoma.

The rearrangement uses TRBV27 and TRBJ2-3; weak D call: TRBD2 (5 bases). Germline V lookup: CDR1 MNHEY, CDR2 SMNVEV (reference sequence). Trimming took off 4 bases at V and 4 bases at J, with 9 bases between the two ends. The CDR3 runs 13 residues. This chain's CDR3 is CASSSSSPDTQYF. Here the CDR3 DNA reads TGTGCCAGCAGTTCATCTAGCCCAGATACGCAGTATTTT.

This chain connects TRBV5-1 to TRBJ2-2; D remains unclear. CDR1 and CDR2 from the germline V gene are SGHRS and YFSETQ. The CDR3 covers 14 residues. Trimming took off 2 bases at V and 3 bases at J, with 8 bases between the two ends. The CDR3 reads CASSFTGDTGELFF. In nucleotides, the CDR3 is TGCGCCAGCAGCTTTACTGGAGACACCGGGGAGCTGTTTTTT.

Worth noting for this clone: Relative to the germline gene, one junction end is altered; a read error may explain this. The rearrangement links TRBV2 to TRBJ2-1, with 8 bases matching TRBD2. Looked up from germline, CDR1 is SNHLY and CDR2 is FYNNEI. The CDR3 is 15 residues long. CDR3 amino acids: CASSSGSGSYHEQFF. The CDR3 nucleotides read TGTGCCAGCAGTAGCGGGAGCGGGAGCTACCATGAGCAGTTCTTC.

This clone was seen a few times. V usage is TRBV7-6 and J usage is TRBJ2-7; perhaps D is TRBD1 or TRBD2 (6 bases each). This CDR3 is built from 15 residues. The germline V gene encodes CDR1 SGHVS and CDR2 FNYEAQ. The V gene lost 0 bases and the J gene lost 5 bases, with 14 bases spanning the gap. The CDR3 DNA follows: TGTGCCAGCAGCTTAGCGGGGGGCGGGCCAAACGAGCAGTACTTC. Protein product: CASSLAGGGPNEQYF.

The gene calls are TRBV5-5 and TRBJ2-1; 11 bases agree with TRBD2. Germline V gene lookup returns CDR1 SGHKS and CDR2 YYEKEE (reference sequence). The CDR3 runs 15 residues. V shed 7 bases and J 8 bases; nucleotides not matched to a gene: 11. The CDR3 DNA sequence: TGTGCCAGCTCCCTAACTAGCGGGAGACTCTATGAGCAGTTCTTC. The encoded protein is CASSLTSGRLYEQFF.

The J gene is TRBJ2-4, the V gene TRBV2; 9 bases match TRBD1. Looked up from germline, CDR1 is SNHLY and CDR2 is FYNNEI. Trimming cost V 6 bases and J 3 bases; bases outside gene matches: 6. The CDR3 length is 15 residues. In DNA, the CDR3 is TGTGCCAGCAGCCTACAGGGGGCCGGCAAAAACATTCAGTACTTC. Translating it yields CASSLQGAGKNIQYF.

The CDR3 DNA sequence: TGCGCCAGCAGCCAATCGGCTGGGACTCAACAGCCCCAGCATTTT. As protein: CASSQSAGTQQPQHF. The rearrangement uses TRBV4-3 and TRBJ1-5, with D tentatively TRBD1 (5 bases). Germline V lookup: CDR1 LGHNA, CDR2 YSLEER. CDR3 length: 15 amino acids. V gave up 2 bases and J gave up 7 bases, with 15 bases separating them.

With respect to this clone: Germline and junction disagree at one end, which may indicate a read error. The chain uses TRBV11-2 and TRBJ1-6, with 8 bases aligning to TRBD1. This CDR3 has 13 residues. The germline V gene encodes CDR1 SGHAT and CDR2 FQNNGV. CDR3 nucleotide sequence: TGTGCCAGCGGAGACAGGGGTTATTCACTCCTCCACTTT. It specifies CASGDRGYSLLHF.

This clone was counted between two and nine times. The rearrangement uses TRBV28 and TRBJ1-3; maybe TRBD1 (5 bases). V gave up 2 bases and J gave up 3 bases, with 17 bases separating them. CDR3 length equals 17 residues. Per germline, CDR1 MDHEN and CDR2 SYDVKM. DNA of the CDR3: TGTGCCAGCAGTTTAAGGTCTAAGGGGCCGAGTGGAAACACCATATATTTT. Protein: CASSLRSKGPSGNTIYF.

A single count supports this clone. Its ends do not fully match the called genes, so a read error is possible. Other DNA sequences in this sample translate to the same CDR3. This sequence joins TRBV5-5 and TRBJ1-4; no definite D call. Germline V gene sequence: CDR1 SGHKS, CDR2 YYEKEE (reference sequence). CDR3 length equals 13 residues. The CDR3 DNA sequence: TGTGCCAGTAGCTTGGCAGGCGGGGAAAAACTGTTTTTT. Its translation is CASSLAGGEKLFF. Full variable domain (missing parts from reference TRBV5-5 and TRBJ1-4): DAGVTQSPTHLIKTRGQQVTLRCSPISGHKSVSWYQQVLGQGPQFIFQYYEKEERGRGNFPDRFSARQFPNYSSELNVNALLLGDSALYLCASSLAGGEKLFFGSGTQLSVL.

The CDR3 nucleotides are TGCGCCAGCAGCCGCAGTGGTGGAGGACAGGTTGGTTTAGTGGGCAATCAGCCCCAGCATTTT. Translation gives CASSRSGGGQVGLVGNQPQHF. The J gene is TRBJ1-5, the V gene TRBV4-1, with 7 nucleotides matching TRBD1. Germline loops: CDR1 MGHRA, CDR2 YSYEKL. CDR3 length: 21 amino acids. J was trimmed by 2 bases and V by 4 bases; bases with no gene match: 23.

This chain uses TRBV28 with TRBJ2-1, with D hard to call. The ends were cut back, 2 bases at V and 6 bases at J, with 8 bases in the middle. The CDR3 contains 13 residues. In germline, CDR1 is MDHEN, CDR2 SYDVKM. This chain's CDR3 is CASSLNNGNEQFF. CDR3 DNA sequence: TGTGCCAGCAGTTTAAACAACGGCAATGAGCAGTTCTTC.

This clone was counted once. As DNA, the CDR3 is TGTGCCAGCAGCTTAGATAGGGGCAATAATTCACCCCTCCACTTT. As protein: CASSLDRGNNSPLHF. V is TRBV7-2 and J is TRBJ1-6, with D possibly matching TRBD1 (5 bases). The V gene's germline CDR1 is SGHTA and CDR2 FQGNSA. Trimming cost V 1 base and J 5 bases, with 9 bases left between them. CDR3 size: 15 residues.

The chain has TRBV5-1 and TRBJ2-3, with 9 bases fitting TRBD1. V lost 0 bases to trimming and J lost 0 bases; unmatched junction nucleotides: 5. The CDR3 is made up of 17 amino acids. Germline V lookup: CDR1 SGHRS, CDR2 YFSETQ. This chain's CDR3 is CASSLEDRGSSTDTQYF. CDR3 DNA sequence: TGCGCCAGCAGCTTGGAGGACAGGGGATCTAGCACAGATACGCAGTATTTT.

This clone has just a few counts. The chain uses TRBV2 and TRBJ2-1, with TRBD2 matching 8 bases. CDR1 SNHLY and CDR2 FYNNEI come from the germline V gene. The CDR3 spans 13 residues. The trim removed 10 bases at V and 6 bases at J, leaving 8 bases unmatched. The CDR3 DNA sequence: TGTGCCACGCGGGGGGTGAGGGGCAATGAGCAGTTCTTC. It encodes CATRGVRGNEQFF. Variable domain in full (rest from reference TRBV2 and TRBJ2-1): EPEVTQTPSHQVTQMGQEVILRCVPISNHLYFYWYRQILGQKVEFLVSFYNNEISEKSEIFDDQFSVERPDGSNFTLKIRSTKLEDSAMYFCATRGVRGNEQFFGPGTRLTVL.

The V and J genes are TRBV19 and TRBJ2-3; D is ambiguous. The CDR3 totals 14 residues. Deletions cut 3 bases from V and 1 base from J, with 8 bases between. Germline V gene lookup returns CDR1 LNHDA and CDR2 SQIVND (reference sequence). The chain's CDR3 is CASSMGWGTDTQYF. In DNA form, the CDR3 reads TGTGCCAGTAGTATGGGGTGGGGCACAGATACGCAGTATTTT.

About this clone itself: The sample has other DNA sequences that encode this CDR3 too. This chain links TRBV27 with TRBJ2-7, with D perhaps TRBD2 (5 bases). V lost 5 bases to trimming and J lost 3 bases, with 5 bases between them. Germline values: CDR1 MNHEY, CDR2 SMNVEV (reference sequence). The CDR3 contains 11 residues. The CDR3 is CASSSGYEQYF. The DNA for the CDR3 is TGTGCCAGCAGTAGCGGCTACGAGCAGTACTTC.

This clone showed up just once. The chain recombines TRBV30 with TRBJ1-1, with no clear D. Trimming removed 0 bases from V and 3 bases from J, with 11 bases in between. Germline CDR1 reads GTSNPN; CDR2 reads SVGIG (reference sequence). The CDR3 is made up of 14 amino acids. The CDR3 is CAWSVLEADTEAFF. CDR3 DNA sequence: TGTGCCTGGAGTGTATTGGAGGCGGACACTGAAGCTTTCTTT.

This rearrangement joins TRBV14 to TRBJ1-2; D is undetermined. This CDR3 has 17 amino acids. Trimming shortened V by 4 bases and J by 2 bases, and 20 bases separated the two germline ends. Germline V gene data show CDR1 as SGHDN and CDR2 as FVKESK. In nucleotides, the CDR3 is TGTGCCAGCAGCCTCAGTCAGCGTTTCTCGAAAAACTATGGCTACACCTTC. As protein: CASSLSQRFSKNYGYTF.

This clone has more than one count but fewer than ten. Within the sample, other DNA sequences also encode this same CDR3. The chain has TRBV7-9 and TRBJ2-5; D is unresolved. The CDR3 extends over 15 amino acids. Trimming removed 1 base from V and 0 bases from J, with 9 bases in between. Per germline, CDR1 SEHNR and CDR2 FQNEAQ (reference sequence). CDR3 region: CASSLVGVDQETQYF. CDR3 sequence (DNA): TGTGCCAGCAGCTTAGTTGGCGTGGACCAAGAGACCCAGTACTTC.

The chain links TRBV11-3 to TRBJ2-1; 11 nucleotides match TRBD2. The CDR3 length is 15 residues. V shed 6 bases and J 5 bases; nucleotides not matched to a gene: 6. Germline CDR1 SGHNT, CDR2 YENEEA. CDR3 bases: TGTGCCAGCAGGACCGGGACTAGCGGTCACAATGAGCAGTTCTTC. Protein: CASRTGTSGHNEQFF.

The table lists this clone with a few counts. This rearrangement joins TRBV15 to TRBJ2-5, with D possibly matching TRBD1 (6 bases). The CDR3 spans 15 residues. CDR1 is LNHNV and CDR2 is YYDKDF in the germline V gene (reference sequence). Trimming stripped 0 bases from V and 4 bases from J, with 12 bases between. CDR3 nucleotides: TGTGCCACCAGCAGAGATCTTGGCAGGGGAGAGACCCAGTACTTC. Amino acid sequence: CATSRDLGRGETQYF.